Reported below is one T cell receptor (beta chain). Its matching antigen is unknown. The sample originates from a study of CD4 T cells in relation to SARS-CoV-2 and coronaviruses. Method: immunoSEQ multiplex PCR; TCRdb's copy keeps in-frame clones and lacks some. Here the sample spans some 46,000 clones, roughly 87% being singletons. CDR1 and CDR2 from the germline V gene are MNHEY and SVGAGI. CDR3 length equals 15 residues. Germline trimming cut 8 bases from V and 2 bases from J; bases unmatched to any gene: 7. What was sequenced was naive CD4+ T cells from PBMCs, cultured in vitro. Subset denoted: naive CD4+ T cells isolated by negative enrichment. The chain joins TRBV6-5 to TRBJ1-5; 9 positions agree with TRBD1. The TCR sequence derives from an adult with COVID-19. The DNA of the CDR3 is TGTGCCAGCGGAAGGACAGGGGTGGGCAATCAGCCCCAGCATTTT. Translated: CASGRTGVGNQPQHF.